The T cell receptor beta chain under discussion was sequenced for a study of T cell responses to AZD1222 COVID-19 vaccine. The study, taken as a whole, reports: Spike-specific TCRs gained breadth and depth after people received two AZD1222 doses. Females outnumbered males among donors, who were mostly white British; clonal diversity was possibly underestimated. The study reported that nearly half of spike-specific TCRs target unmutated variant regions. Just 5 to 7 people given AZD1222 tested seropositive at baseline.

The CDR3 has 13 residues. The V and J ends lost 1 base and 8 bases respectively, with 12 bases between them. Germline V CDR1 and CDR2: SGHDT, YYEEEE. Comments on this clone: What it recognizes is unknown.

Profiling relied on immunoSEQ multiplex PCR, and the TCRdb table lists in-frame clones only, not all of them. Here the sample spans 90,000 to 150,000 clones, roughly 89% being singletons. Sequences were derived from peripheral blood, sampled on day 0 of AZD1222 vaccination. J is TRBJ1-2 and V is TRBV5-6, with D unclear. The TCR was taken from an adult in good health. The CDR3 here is CASSLISGGGYTF. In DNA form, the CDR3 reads TGTGCCAGCAGCTTGATCTCAGGAGGCGGCTACACCTTC.